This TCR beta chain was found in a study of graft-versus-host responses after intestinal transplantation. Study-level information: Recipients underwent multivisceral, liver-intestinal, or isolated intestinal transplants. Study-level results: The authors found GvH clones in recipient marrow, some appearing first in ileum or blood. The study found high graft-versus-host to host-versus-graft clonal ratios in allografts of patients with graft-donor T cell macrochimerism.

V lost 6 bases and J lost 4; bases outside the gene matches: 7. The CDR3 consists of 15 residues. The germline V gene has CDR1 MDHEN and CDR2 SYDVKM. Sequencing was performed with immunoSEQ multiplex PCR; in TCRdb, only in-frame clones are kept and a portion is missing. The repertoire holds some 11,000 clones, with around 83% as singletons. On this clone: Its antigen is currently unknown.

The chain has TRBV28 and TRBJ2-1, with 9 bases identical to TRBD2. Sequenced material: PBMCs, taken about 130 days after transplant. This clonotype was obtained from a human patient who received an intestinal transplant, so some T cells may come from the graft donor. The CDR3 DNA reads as TGTGCCAGCAGATTAGCGGGAGCCGGTTACAATGAGCAGTTCTTC. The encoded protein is CASRLAGAGYNEQFF.